The source of this T cell receptor (beta chain) is a study of cytomegalovirus exposure and HLA in healthy donors. Findings and limits, study-wide: The study labeled around 160 TCR beta chains cytomegalovirus-associated.

Germline CDR1 and CDR2: SGHNT and YYREEE (reference sequence). This CDR3 spans 15 amino acids. V was pared by 4 bases and J by 4 bases, with 7 bases of the junction left unmatched. With respect to this clone: The antigen is undetermined.

A multiplex PCR was run with 60 Vbeta primers and 13 Jbeta primers. The data were produced by immunoSEQ multiplex PCR, yet TCRdb's version contains in-frame clones alone and is incomplete. The sample carries under 200,000 clones, approximately 76% recorded once. The rearrangement joins TRBV5-4 to TRBJ2-1, with 8 bases that match TRBD2. The receptor comes from a man in his 60s in good health and CMV-seronegative. Sequences were obtained from PBMCs. The CDR3 sequence: CASSRSGDAYNEQFF. The CDR3 DNA sequence: TGTGCCAGCAGCCGTAGCGGGGACGCTTACAATGAGCAGTTCTTC.